A selection of T cell receptor beta chains follows, all from one sample in a study of beta chain features in type 1 diabetes. The protocol was immunoSEQ multiplex PCR, while the TCRdb copy is restricted to in-frame clones and leaves out a portion. The table lists some 44,000 clones, roughly 70% of them singletons, with roughly 2.2% in the top ten. The specimen sequenced was Tregs from blood. The receptor source for this set is a woman aged 18-30 years with type 1 diabetes. Both conserved end residues are part of each CDR3. Each record gives: CDR3 protein, D gene, V gene, J gene. A D gene is named only where the DNA matches it firmly.

cdr3_aa: CASRESGTVSYEQYF; d_call: TRBD1; v_call: TRBV28; j_call: TRBJ2-7
cdr3_aa: CASNAGTLNTGELFF; d_call: .; v_call: TRBV5-6; j_call: TRBJ2-2
cdr3_aa: CASSVGLAGGEQYF; d_call: TRBD2; v_call: TRBV9; j_call: TRBJ2-7
cdr3_aa: CASSKTGRNEQYF; d_call: .; v_call: TRBV5-6; j_call: TRBJ2-7
cdr3_aa: CASTRTGGALGYTEAFF; d_call: TRBD1; v_call: TRBV11-2; j_call: TRBJ1-1
cdr3_aa: CASSIGANRDKNIQYF; d_call: .; v_call: TRBV19; j_call: TRBJ2-4
cdr3_aa: CASSQGTVNSPLHF; d_call: TRBD1; v_call: TRBV5-1; j_call: TRBJ1-6
cdr3_aa: CASSPTGLRAYNEQFF; d_call: .; v_call: TRBV4-3; j_call: TRBJ2-1
cdr3_aa: CASSQNPSRLREQFF; d_call: .; v_call: TRBV6-1; j_call: TRBJ2-1
cdr3_aa: CASSRGLAGVHQYF; d_call: TRBD2; v_call: TRBV6-6; j_call: TRBJ2-7
cdr3_aa: CATNPTGFNQPQHF; d_call: TRBD1; v_call: TRBV10-3; j_call: TRBJ1-5
cdr3_aa: CASSLRSRGEQFF; d_call: .; v_call: TRBV28; j_call: TRBJ2-1
cdr3_aa: CASSRAGGVDTQYF; d_call: TRBD2; v_call: TRBV7-2; j_call: TRBJ2-3
cdr3_aa: CASSVVTGRGTEAFF; d_call: .; v_call: TRBV9; j_call: TRBJ1-1
cdr3_aa: CASRLAGEQYF; d_call: TRBD2; v_call: TRBV28; j_call: TRBJ2-7
cdr3_aa: CASSRETQYF; d_call: .; v_call: TRBV6-6; j_call: TRBJ2-5